This TCR beta chain was captured by sequencing in a study of post-analysis software for immune sequencing data. Across the whole study: The study covered relapsing-remitting, secondary progressive and progressive-relapsing courses of multiple sclerosis.

Study-wide findings and caveats: Controls had significantly higher normalized Chao1 diversity than multiple sclerosis patients. F measure showed strong co-clustering of same-batch samples. With TRBV5-6, TRBV5-1 and TRBV20-1 included, a handful of TRBV segments were more frequent in patients than in controls.

Included in the TCR beta cDNA libraries were unique molecular identifiers. The authors obtained some 500,000 cDNA molecules from approximately 0.95 to 9.8 million T cells. A single record per CDR3 protein comes from TCRdb applying MiXCR to the PCR reads. The sample has around 400,000 distinct CDR3 sequences, less than 40% seen once. The CDR3 has 11 amino acids. Germline V gene data show CDR1 as SQVTM and CDR2 as ANQGSEA. Trimming left V 4 bases short and J 1 base short, with 4 bases between. This clonotype occurred a few times. Its antigen remains unidentified. The chain recombines TRBV29-1 with TRBJ1-1; D not resolved. The clonotype originates from a girl aged 5 to 17 with multiple sclerosis. Sequencing was performed on blood. CDR3 nucleotides: TGCAGCGTTGGAGAGAACACTGAAGCTTTCTTT. It yields the protein CSVGENTEAFF. Full variable domain (remainder filled in from reference TRBV29-1 and TRBJ1-1): SAVISQKPSRDICQRGTSLTIQCQVDSQVTMMFWYRQQPGQSLTLIATANQGSEATYESGFVIDKFPISRPNLTFSTLTVSNMSPEDSSIYLCSVGENTEAFFGQGTRLTVV.